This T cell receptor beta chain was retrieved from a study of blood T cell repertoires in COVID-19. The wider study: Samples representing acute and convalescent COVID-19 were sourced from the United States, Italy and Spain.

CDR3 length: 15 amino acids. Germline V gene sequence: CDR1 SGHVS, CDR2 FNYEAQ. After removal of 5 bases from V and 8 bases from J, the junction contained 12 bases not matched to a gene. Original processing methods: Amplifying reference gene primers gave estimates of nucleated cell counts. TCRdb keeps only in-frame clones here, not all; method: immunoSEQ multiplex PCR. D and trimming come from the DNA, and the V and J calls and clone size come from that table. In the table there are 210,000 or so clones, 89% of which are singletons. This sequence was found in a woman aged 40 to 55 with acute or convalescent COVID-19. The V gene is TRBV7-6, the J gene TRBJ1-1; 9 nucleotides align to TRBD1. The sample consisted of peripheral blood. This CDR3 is CASSARQGGGVEAFF. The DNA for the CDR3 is TGTGCCAGCAGCGCTCGACAGGGGGGAGGTGTGGAAGCTTTCTTT.